This TCR beta chain was recorded in a study of cytomegalovirus exposure and HLA in healthy donors. This clone was seen only a few times. Its antigen remains unidentified. J lost 2 bases, V lost 0 bases, and 9 bases had no gene match. CDR1 and CDR2 from the germline V gene are LGHNA and YNFKEQ. CDR3 length: 18 amino acids. With 60 Vbeta and 13 Jbeta primers, the PCR was carried out. The table came from immunoSEQ multiplex PCR; TCRdb's copy has only in-frame clones and leaves some out. The table lists 90,000 to 120,000 clones, more than 60% of them singletons. Donors had nominal health at sampling but likely had unrecorded immune exposures. Study-wide results and caveats: Later on, a genetic analysis was performed. It linked a missense variant in DCLRE1C with V- and J-gene trimming of TCR beta. A few CMV-associated chains were confirmed in vitro to be specific for CMV antigens. Immune exposure information available was restricted to CMV serostatus.

The V and J genes are TRBV4-2 and TRBJ2-5; 10 bases map to TRBD2. This sequence originates from a female donor in good health and CMV-seropositive. The material sequenced was PBMCs. CDR3 nucleotides: TGTGCCAGCAGCCAAGAATTAGCTAGCGGGGGAGAACAAGAGACCCAGTACTTC. Protein: CASSQELASGGEQETQYF.